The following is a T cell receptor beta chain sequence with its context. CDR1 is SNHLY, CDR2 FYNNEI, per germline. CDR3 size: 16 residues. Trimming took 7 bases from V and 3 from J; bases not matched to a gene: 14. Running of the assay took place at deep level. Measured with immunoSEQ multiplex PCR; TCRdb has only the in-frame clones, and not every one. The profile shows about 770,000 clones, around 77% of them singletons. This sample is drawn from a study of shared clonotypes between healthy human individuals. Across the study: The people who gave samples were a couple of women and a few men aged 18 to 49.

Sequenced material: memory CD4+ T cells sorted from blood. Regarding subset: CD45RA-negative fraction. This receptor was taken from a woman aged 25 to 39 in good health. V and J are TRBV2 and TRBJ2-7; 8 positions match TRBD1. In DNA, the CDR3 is TGTGCCAGCAAACAGGATATTCCAGGGACAGGCTACGAGCAGTACTTC. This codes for CASKQDIPGTGYEQYF.